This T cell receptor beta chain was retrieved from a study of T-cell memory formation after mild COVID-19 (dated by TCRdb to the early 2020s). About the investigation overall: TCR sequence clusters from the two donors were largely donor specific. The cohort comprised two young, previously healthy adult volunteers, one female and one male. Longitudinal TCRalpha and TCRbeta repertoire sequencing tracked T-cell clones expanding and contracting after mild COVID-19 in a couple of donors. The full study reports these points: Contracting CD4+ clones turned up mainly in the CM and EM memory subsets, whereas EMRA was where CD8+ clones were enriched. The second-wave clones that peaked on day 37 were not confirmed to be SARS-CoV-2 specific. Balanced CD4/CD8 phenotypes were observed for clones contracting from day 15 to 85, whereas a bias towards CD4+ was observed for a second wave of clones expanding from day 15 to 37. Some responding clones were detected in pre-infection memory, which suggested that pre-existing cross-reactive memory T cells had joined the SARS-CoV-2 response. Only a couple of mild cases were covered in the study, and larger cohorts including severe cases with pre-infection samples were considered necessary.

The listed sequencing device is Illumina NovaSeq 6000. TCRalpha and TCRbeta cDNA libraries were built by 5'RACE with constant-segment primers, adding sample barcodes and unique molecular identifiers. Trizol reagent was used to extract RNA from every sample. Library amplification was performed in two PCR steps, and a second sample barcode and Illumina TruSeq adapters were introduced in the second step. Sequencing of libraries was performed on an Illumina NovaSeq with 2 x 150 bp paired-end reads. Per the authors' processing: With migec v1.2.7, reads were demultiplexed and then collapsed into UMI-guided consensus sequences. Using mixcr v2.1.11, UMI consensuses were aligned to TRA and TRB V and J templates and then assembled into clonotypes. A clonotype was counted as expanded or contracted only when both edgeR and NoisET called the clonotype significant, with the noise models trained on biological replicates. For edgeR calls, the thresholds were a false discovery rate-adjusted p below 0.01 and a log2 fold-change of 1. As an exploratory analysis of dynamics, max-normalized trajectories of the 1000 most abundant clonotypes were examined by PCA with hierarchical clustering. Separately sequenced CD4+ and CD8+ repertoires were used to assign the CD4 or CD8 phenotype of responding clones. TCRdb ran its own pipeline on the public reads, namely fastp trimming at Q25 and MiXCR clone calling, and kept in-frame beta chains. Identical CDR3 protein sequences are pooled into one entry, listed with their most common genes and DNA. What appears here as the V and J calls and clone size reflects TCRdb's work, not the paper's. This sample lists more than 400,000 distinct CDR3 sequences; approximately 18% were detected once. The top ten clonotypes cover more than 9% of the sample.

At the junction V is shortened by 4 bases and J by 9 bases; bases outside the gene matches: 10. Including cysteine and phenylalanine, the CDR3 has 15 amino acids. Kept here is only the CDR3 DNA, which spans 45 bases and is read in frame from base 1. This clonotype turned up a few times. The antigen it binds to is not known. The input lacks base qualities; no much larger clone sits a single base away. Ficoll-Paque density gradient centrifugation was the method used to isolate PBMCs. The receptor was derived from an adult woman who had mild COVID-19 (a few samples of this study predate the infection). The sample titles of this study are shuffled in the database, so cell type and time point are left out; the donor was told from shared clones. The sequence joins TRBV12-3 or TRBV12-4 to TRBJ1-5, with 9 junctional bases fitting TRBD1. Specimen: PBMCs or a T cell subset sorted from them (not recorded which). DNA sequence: TGTGCCAGCAGTTCCATGACAGGGGGGTCTTGGCCCCAGCATTTT. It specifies CASSSMTGGSWPQHF.